The TCR beta chain under discussion was sequenced for a study of shared clonotypes between healthy human individuals. Whole-study context: Per-donor plates numbered three CD4 naive, three CD4 memory, two CD8 naive and one CD8 memory. General study results and limits: Memory subsets generally showed lower estimated richness than naive subsets.

Those who donated were healthy HIV-negative adults, with no recent acute infections or vaccinations reported. Original processing methods: ImmunoSEQ junction-only sequences lacked quality scores, so their filtering differed. Measured with immunoSEQ multiplex PCR; TCRdb has only the in-frame clones, and not every one. V and J calls and clone size are as listed in that table; D and trimming were resolved from the DNA. The data contain approximately 1,500,000 clones, around 97% of them singletons. This CDR3 spans 13 amino acids. The V end was cut by 3 bases, the J end by 2 bases, with 8 bases between. Looked up from germline, CDR1 is MDHEN and CDR2 is SYDVKM. Regarding this clone: Its target is unknown.

Material for sequencing was naive CD4+ T cells sorted from blood. Subset of the sample: CD45RA+ positively selected. The gene calls are TRBV28 and TRBJ2-7, with D hard to call. This clonotype originated in a young man in good health. CDR3 in amino acids: CASSFGFAYEQYF. DNA of the CDR3: TGTGCCAGCAGTTTCGGGTTTGCCTACGAGCAGTACTTC.